This TCR beta chain stems from a study of cytomegalovirus exposure and HLA in healthy donors. Only a few counts were recorded for this clone. Primers: 60 Vbeta forward and 13 Jbeta reverse. The assay was immunoSEQ multiplex PCR, and TCRdb's table has in-frame clones only and misses some. The data contain 100,000 or so clones, more than 65% of them seen just once; the ten biggest clones take up about 3.5%. The V and J ends lost 2 bases and 5 bases respectively, with 16 bases between them. The length of the CDR3 is 15 residues. Germline assignment: CDR1 SGHRS and CDR2 YFSETQ. What was sequenced was PBMCs. The chain recombines TRBV5-1 with TRBJ2-5; tentatively, D is TRBD2 (5 bases). The receptor comes from a young man in good health and CMV-seronegative. CDR3 nucleotide sequence: TGCGCCAGCAGCTTATGGTGGCTAGCCGGGGAGACCCAGTACTTC. Translating it yields CASSLWWLAGETQYF.